Following are 5 T cell receptor beta chains from one sample sequenced in a study of tumor and adjacent non-tumor tissue in lung cancer. Three rounds of nested PCR, following a modified ARM-PCR protocol, produced the TCRbeta library. From the multiplex PCR reads, TCRdb called clonotypes with MiXCR, one entry per CDR3 protein. This table has some 200,000 distinct CDR3 sequences, around 70% appearing once. The template was RNA from unsorted bulk tissue. Sequenced material: lung tumor tissue. The receptors derive from a man aged 55 to 69 with non-small cell lung cancer.

Notes on this clonotype: This sequence may be a read error, since a much larger clone differs from it by one base. The rearrangement uses TRBV6-6 and TRBJ1-2; 7 nucleotides align to TRBD1. Germline V gene data show CDR1 as MNHNY and CDR2 as SVGAGI (reference sequence). The CDR3 is 12 amino acids. In DNA, the CDR3 is TGTGCCAGCAGTGCCAAACAGGGGTCCGGGGCCTTC. Residues: CASSAKQGSGAF.

This chain connects TRBV10-3 to TRBJ2-1, with a tentative D call TRBD1 (6 bases). The CDR3 loop spans 15 amino acids. Germline-derived CDR1 and CDR2 are ENHRY and SYGVKD. Trimming pared 3 bases from V and 4 bases from J, leaving 13 bases between. The CDR3 nucleotides read TGTGCCATCAGTGAAAGGGGGAGTAATTACAATGAGCAGTTCTTC. Its translation is CAISERGSNYNEQFF.

On this clonotype itself: A junction end diverges from the germline sequence, so it may reflect a read error. The rearrangement uses TRBV20-1 and TRBJ2-1; 11 positions agree with TRBD2. Germline-derived CDR1 and CDR2 are DFQATT and SNEGSKA (reference sequence). The CDR3 runs 15 residues. In DNA form, the CDR3 reads TGCAGAGCTAGAGAACTAGCGGGAGACTACAATGAGCAGCTCTTT. Residues: CRARELAGDYNEQLF.

This clonotype was seen ten or more times. The chain has TRBV20-1 and TRBJ1-3; D not certain. The CDR3 runs 14 residues. From germline, CDR1 is DFQATT and CDR2 SNEGSKA (reference sequence). V lost 0 bases to trimming and J lost 2 bases, with 8 bases between them. DNA of the CDR3: TGCAGTGCTAGAGATTCGGCGCCTGGAAACACCATATATTTT. This codes for CSARDSAPGNTIYF.

Points on this clonotype: This clone may be a read error of a much larger clone one base away. The V gene is TRBV5-5, the J gene TRBJ2-7; TRBD2 matches at 7 bases. Unmatched junction bases numbered 9, after V lost 1 base and J lost 11 bases. Looked up from germline, CDR1 is SGHKS and CDR2 is YYEKEE (reference sequence). This CDR3 spans 13 amino acids. The CDR3 nucleotides read TGTGCCAGCAGCTTGATGGCGGGGGTATCGAAGTACTTC. Its translation is CASSLMAGVSKYF.